These T cell receptor beta chains were read from a single sample in a study of sequential checkpoint blockade in melanoma. Sequenced by immunoSEQ multiplex PCR; TCRdb stores in-frame clones only, minus some. The sample holds 15,000 to 20,000 clones; approximately 26% are singletons and the top ten take about 7.2%. The specimen comprised tumor tissue (inferred from file names), sampled from a patient given nivolumab and ipilimumab in sequence. These receptors came from a human donor with melanoma. Both conserved end residues are part of each CDR3. A D gene is named only where the DNA matches it firmly. Some rows mark clone size as missing; the rest say once, few, many or name a class of expanded clone.

J: TRBJ2-1
V: TRBV5-1
size: once
D: -
DNA: TGCGCCAGCAGCTTGGAGGGAGGCTACAATGAGCAGTTCTTC
CDR3: CASSLEGGYNEQFF

J: TRBJ2-7
V: TRBV29-1
size: -
D: -
DNA: TGCAGCGTTGAAGGCGGGTTCTCCTACGAGCAGTACTTC
CDR3: CSVEGGFSYEQYF

J: TRBJ1-2
V: TRBV11-3
size: many
D: TRBD1
DNA: TGTGCCAGCAGCCCAGGGGGTGTAGCCTATGGCTACACCTTC
CDR3: CASSPGGVAYGYTF

J: TRBJ2-3
V: TRBV6-8
size: few
D: -
DNA: TGTGCCAGCAGTTACTTCTATACAGATACGCAGTATTTT
CDR3: CASSYFYTDTQYF

J: TRBJ1-5
V: TRBV12-5
size: few
D: TRBD1
DNA: TGTGCCAGCACTCGACAGGGAGATCAGCCCCAGCATTTT
CDR3: CASTRQGDQPQHF

J: TRBJ1-1
V: TRBV23-1
size: -
D: -
DNA: TGCGCCAGCAGCCTAAGGCCACAGGGTAACACTGAAGCTTTCTTT
CDR3: CASSLRPQGNTEAFF

J: TRBJ1-4
V: TRBV15
size: few
D: -
DNA: TGTGCCACCAGCAGAGCTTTGGGGAAGACTAATGAAAAACTGTTTTTT
CDR3: CATSRALGKTNEKLFF

J: TRBJ1-3
V: TRBV6-8
size: -
D: -
DNA: TGTGCCAGCAGGCAGGGACGAGACACCATATATTTT
CDR3: CASRQGRDTIYF

J: TRBJ2-7
V: TRBV11-3
size: few
D: TRBD2
DNA: TGTGCCAGCAGCTTAGACGGACTAGCCTACGAGCAGTACTTC
CDR3: CASSLDGLAYEQYF

J: TRBJ2-5
V: TRBV5-1
size: -
D: TRBD2
DNA: TGCGCCAGCAGCGAACTAGCGGGGACCGATACCCAGTACTTC
CDR3: CASSELAGTDTQYF

J: TRBJ2-4
V: TRBV11-3
size: -
D: TRBD1
DNA: TGTGCCAGCAGTCGGGGACCGGGACAGGGAAAAAACATTCAGTACTTC
CDR3: CASSRGPGQGKNIQYF

J: TRBJ1-2
V: TRBV19
size: -
D: -
DNA: TGTGCCAGTAGCGACGATATCGGATCCCACTACACCTTC
CDR3: CASSDDIGSHYTF

J: TRBJ2-2
V: TRBV5-1
size: -
D: TRBD1
DNA: TGCGCCAGCAGAGAGATCCCCAGGGGGCGCACCGGGGAGCTGTTTTTT
CDR3: CASREIPRGRTGELFF

J: TRBJ1-5
V: TRBV11-3
size: many
D: -
DNA: TGTGCCAGCAGCTTGGGACATGGCAATCAGCCCCAGCATTTT
CDR3: CASSLGHGNQPQHF

J: TRBJ2-1
V: TRBV25-1
size: -
D: TRBD2
DNA: TGTGCCAGCAGTGAATGGGGGGGAGGGAATGAGCAGTTCTTC
CDR3: CASSEWGGGNEQFF

J: TRBJ1-3
V: TRBV6-8
size: few
D: -
DNA: TGTGCCAGCAGTGACCGGGGTAGGGGTGACACCATATATTTT
CDR3: CASSDRGRGDTIYF

J: TRBJ1-1
V: TRBV9
size: -
D: -
DNA: TGTGCCAGCAGCGCAGGGTTGAGCACTGAAGCTTTCTTT
CDR3: CASSAGLSTEAFF

J: TRBJ2-2
V: TRBV25-1
size: once
D: -
DNA: TGTGCCAGCAGTTCCTCAGGGTTGATTACCGGGGAGCTGTTTTTT
CDR3: CASSSSGLITGELFF

J: TRBJ2-1
V: TRBV11-3
size: -
D: -
DNA: TGTGCCAGCAGCTTAGATGGCGGAAAGGGAACCTACAATGAGCAGTTCTTC
CDR3: CASSLDGGKGTYNEQFF

J: TRBJ1-6
V: TRBV11-3
size: -
D: -
DNA: TGTGCCAGCAGCTTGGCCGGGCCCGGGCATTCACCCCTCCACTTT
CDR3: CASSLAGPGHSPLHF

J: TRBJ2-4
V: TRBV18
size: -
D: TRBD1
DNA: TGTGCCAGCTCAGAAATGACAGGGATAGCCAAAAACATTCAGTACTTC
CDR3: CASSEMTGIAKNIQYF

J: TRBJ2-3
V: TRBV11-3
size: many
D: TRBD2
DNA: TGTGCCAGCAGCTCCCGGACTAGCCTCAATACAGATACGCAGTATTTT
CDR3: CASSSRTSLNTDTQYF

J: TRBJ2-5
V: TRBV19
size: -
D: -
DNA: TGTGCCAGTAGAAGAGGAGAGACCCAGTACTTC
CDR3: CASRRGETQYF

J: TRBJ2-2
V: TRBV14
size: few
D: -
DNA: TGTGCCAGCAGCCAAAAGTCATCCGGGGAGCTGTTTTTT
CDR3: CASSQKSSGELFF

J: TRBJ2-3
V: TRBV30
size: -
D: TRBD2
DNA: TGTGCCTGGAGTAATTGGCGGGAGCGGGCCACAGATACGCAGTATTTT
CDR3: CAWSNWRERATDTQYF

J: TRBJ2-2
V: TRBV9
size: few
D: -
DNA: TGTGCCAGCAGCTCCACGACTATCTCGAACACCGGGGAGCTGTTTTTT
CDR3: CASSSTTISNTGELFF

J: TRBJ1-2
V: TRBV11-3
size: few
D: TRBD1
DNA: TGTGCCAGCAGCTTGTCTTCAGCCCTCGCGACAGGGGAGTACTATGGCTACACCTTC
CDR3: CASSLSSALATGEYYGYTF

J: TRBJ1-1
V: TRBV19
size: -
D: -
DNA: TGTGCCAGTAGTATTTCATGGGTCTTGGGCACTGAAGCTTTCTTT
CDR3: CASSISWVLGTEAFF

J: TRBJ1-2
V: TRBV1
size: -
D: -
DNA: TGCGCCAGCAGCCAAGATCAGGGGAACTCCTATGGCTACACCTTC
CDR3: CASSQDQGNSYGYTF

J: TRBJ2-2
V: TRBV6-8
size: -
D: -
DNA: TGTGCCAGCAAGAAGGCGGGAAACACCGGGGAGCTGTTTTTT
CDR3: CASKKAGNTGELFF

J: TRBJ2-7
V: TRBV6-7
size: medium-sized
D: -
DNA: TGTGCCACCGTAGACAGCTACGAGCAGTACTTC
CDR3: CATVDSYEQYF

J: TRBJ2-1
V: TRBV28
size: -
D: TRBD1
DNA: TGTGCCAGCACACCTCCGAGGACAGGGTACAATGAGCAGTTCTTC
CDR3: CASTPPRTGYNEQFF

J: TRBJ2-1
V: TRBV28
size: few
D: -
DNA: TGTGCCAGCAGTTTAGGAGGGTCGTCGGACAATGAGCAGTTCTTC
CDR3: CASSLGGSSDNEQFF

J: TRBJ2-2
V: TRBV5-1
size: -
D: TRBD1
DNA: TGCGCCAGCAGCTTGGGGGACAGGGTTACCGGGGAGCTGTTTTTT
CDR3: CASSLGDRVTGELFF

J: TRBJ1-3
V: TRBV9
size: few
D: -
DNA: TGTGCCAGCAGCCCTCAGGTCTCTGGAAACACCATATATTTT
CDR3: CASSPQVSGNTIYF

J: TRBJ2-7
V: TRBV11-3
size: few
D: -
DNA: TGTGCCAGCAGCCTAGGCGGACAGCACTACGAGCAGTACTTC
CDR3: CASSLGGQHYEQYF

J: TRBJ1-5
V: TRBV23-1
size: few
D: -
DNA: TGCGCCAGCAGCTTAAACGACAATCAGCCCCAGCATTTT
CDR3: CASSLNDNQPQHF

J: TRBJ2-3
V: TRBV27
size: few
D: -
DNA: TGTGCCAGCAGTCCCACGTGGGGGGGGCCGGATACGCAGTATTTT
CDR3: CASSPTWGGPDTQYF

J: TRBJ2-2
V: TRBV18
size: -
D: -
DNA: TGTGCCAGCTCACTCATGGCTGAGGGGGGCACGGCCGGGGAGCTGTTTTTT
CDR3: CASSLMAEGGTAGELFF

J: TRBJ2-7
V: TRBV9
size: -
D: -
DNA: TGTGCCAGCAGCGTCCGGGTTGAGTGGTACGAGCAGTACTTC
CDR3: CASSVRVEWYEQYF

J: TRBJ1-2
V: TRBV25-1
size: few
D: -
DNA: TGTGCCAGCAGGGATCCCGGACAGTCAACCTATGGCTACACCTTC
CDR3: CASRDPGQSTYGYTF

J: TRBJ1-5
V: TRBV11-3
size: -
D: TRBD1
DNA: TGTGCCAGCAACCCCCGAACCGGGACAGGGAAGCATCAGCCCCAGCATTTT
CDR3: CASNPRTGTGKHQPQHF

J: TRBJ2-7
V: TRBV14
size: -
D: -
DNA: TGTGCCAGCAGCCAAGATCGCAGGAAGGGCGAGCAGTACTTC
CDR3: CASSQDRRKGEQYF

J: TRBJ1-4
V: TRBV11-3
size: few
D: -
DNA: TGTGCCAGCAGCTCACCAGGGTCCACTAATGAAAAACTGTTTTTT
CDR3: CASSSPGSTNEKLFF

J: TRBJ2-1
V: TRBV11-3
size: few
D: -
DNA: TGTGCCAGCAGCTTAAGAGGGGGGGGACACAATGAGCAGTTCTTC
CDR3: CASSLRGGGHNEQFF

J: TRBJ1-3
V: TRBV18
size: -
D: -
DNA: TGTGCCAGCTCAACCCAGGGGAACTCTGGAAACACCATATATTTT
CDR3: CASSTQGNSGNTIYF

J: TRBJ1-5
V: TRBV11-3
size: many
D: TRBD1
DNA: TGTGCCAGCAGTCGGGGACAGGGGGTATCAAATCAGCCCCAGCATTTT
CDR3: CASSRGQGVSNQPQHF

J: TRBJ1-4
V: TRBV5-1
size: -
D: -
DNA: TGCGCCAGCAGTTTCCTCGGCCCGGGCGGTGAAAAACTGTTTTTT
CDR3: CASSFLGPGGEKLFF

J: TRBJ2-7
V: TRBV30
size: -
D: -
DNA: TGTGCCTGGAGTGAAGGGGAAAAGCAGTACTTC
CDR3: CAWSEGEKQYF

J: TRBJ2-2
V: TRBV6-8
size: few
D: TRBD1
DNA: TGTGCCAGCCGAGCCCGAACAGGGGGCGCCGACACCGGGGAGCTGTTTTTT
CDR3: CASRARTGGADTGELFF